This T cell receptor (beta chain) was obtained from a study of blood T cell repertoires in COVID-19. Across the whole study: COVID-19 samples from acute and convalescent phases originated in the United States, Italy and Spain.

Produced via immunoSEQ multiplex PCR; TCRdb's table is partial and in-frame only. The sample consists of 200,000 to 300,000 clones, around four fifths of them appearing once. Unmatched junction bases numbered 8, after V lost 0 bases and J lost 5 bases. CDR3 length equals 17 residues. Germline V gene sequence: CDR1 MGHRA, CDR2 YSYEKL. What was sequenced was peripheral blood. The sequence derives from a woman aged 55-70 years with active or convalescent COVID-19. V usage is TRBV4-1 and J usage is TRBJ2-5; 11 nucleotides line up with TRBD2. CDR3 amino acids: CASSQDGVAGGEETQYF. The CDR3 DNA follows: TGCGCCAGCAGCCAAGATGGGGTAGCGGGGGGGGAGGAGACCCAGTACTTC.